A selection of T cell receptor beta chains follows, all from one sample in a study of identifying expanded T cells in peripheral blood. Profiling relied on immunoSEQ multiplex PCR, and the TCRdb table lists in-frame clones only, not all of them. The table has about 100,000 clones, 88% seen once. Sequencing used blood. These TCRs come from a person between 18 and 69 years old in good health. Both conserved end residues are part of each CDR3.

>TRBV2
CATMGSLSGANVLTF
>TRBV6-1
CASSEAPWASREQYF
>TRBV13
CASSLIKWDVNEQFF
>TRBV19
CAREGHVNEQFF
>TRBV13
CASSLNGASGAYNEQFF
>TRBV28
CASNSGANTGELFF
>TRBV6-1
CASSELPGATNNEQFF
>TRBV2
CASSELSRGGETQYF
>TRBV2
CASRGPGTGGPSFGEQFF
>TRBV11-2
CASSPPGTGAVTGELFF
>TRBV7-9
CASSAQGGNTEAFF
>TRBV5-1
CASSQNPSGNSYEQYF
>TRBV27
CASSPGQIHGYTF
>TRBV5-1
CASSPGQSYNEQFF
>TRBV9
CASAPAQGVPNYGYTF
>TRBV5-1
CASSLDSSSYEQYF
>TRBV28
CASSSGLSSEKLFF
>TRBV7-9
CASSHAGGQETQYF
>TRBV12-5
CASGLGGEGYIQYF
>TRBV5-1
CASSWQPGQGEKLFF
>TRBV7-6
CASSSTPPQGVGGSGEQFF
>TRBV10-3
CAISESGLATDTQYF
>TRBV11-2
CASSWGGGSTEAFF
>TRBV5-4
CASSPWGEGAETQYF
>TRBV12-5
CASGLGQWASGGSTDTQYF
>TRBV7-9
CASRSAVDTQYF
>TRBV7-2
CASSLAPSSYNEQFF
>TRBV5-1
CASSLGQGAYGYTF
>TRBV6-1
CASSGINTEAFF
>TRBV7-2
CASSLIRGEYNEQFF
>TRBV6-5
CASSTNSVGEQYF
>TRBV11-2
CASSLGGQGVYGYTF
>TRBV9
CASSVGASVRTATPTQYF
>TRBV5-1
CASSWGAGQGSIYGYTF
>TRBV30
CAWSVLTGSYGYTF
>TRBV27
CASSFSVAQPQHF
>TRBV10-3
CAISGGTGVIQPQHF
>TRBV18
CASSPQNRGRSQPQHF
>TRBV4-3
CASSQDWGRGNTIYF
>TRBV30
CAWSRGTGYEKLFF
>TRBV27
CASSPRTGGNQPQHF
>TRBV6-5
CASRQGGISGNTIYF
>TRBV5-1
CASSLLFGEQPQHF
>TRBV30
CAWSVQLTANYGYTF
>TRBV6-4
CASSPGQGLGDGYTF
>TRBV7-9
CASSLGGSSEQFF
>TRBV6-5
CASNPTGLRNTEAFF
>TRBV6-5
CASSYPQGTGELFF
>TRBV20-1
CSASGGYKAFF
>TRBV15
CATSREGGNYGYTF
>TRBV30
CAWSGGTMRVGYTF
>TRBV4-1
CASSQDHGAANEKLFF
>TRBV7-8
CASSLQRGGRENEQFF
>TRBV11-2
CASSHGEKLFF
>TRBV5-1
CASSSSTDTQYF